This T cell receptor (beta chain) was captured in a study of beta chain features in type 1 diabetes. Sorting based on CD45RO/CCR7/CD25/CD127/CD95/CD27 separated CD4+ naive, central memory, regulatory and stem cell-like memory cells. The sequenced template was cDNA made from the entire isolated RNA. Assay: immunoSEQ multiplex PCR; the TCRdb copy retains only in-frame clones and omits some. The sample has hundreds of thousands of clones, under 20% seen once; the top ten hold 0.02% to 0.03%. The CDR3 is 14 amino acids. CDR1 is MNHEY, CDR2 SMNVEV, per germline (reference sequence). The ends lost 7 bases at V and 9 bases at J; junction bases unmatched: 9. Concerning this clone: What it recognizes is unknown.

Study-wide findings and caveats: More deletions and fewer insertions at VDJ junctions were seen in type 1 diabetes patients.

The material sequenced was naive CD4+ T cells from blood. The clonotype was recovered from a woman between 18 and 30 years old in good health. The chain employs TRBV27 and TRBJ2-1; the match to TRBD1 covers 10 bases. The CDR3, as DNA: TGTGCCAGCAAAGGGACAGGGGATTCTCGTGAGCAGTTCTTC. It codes for CASKGTGDSREQFF.